One sample yielded the 22 T cell receptor beta chains listed below, sequenced in a study of T cells in Graves' hyperthyroidism and ophthalmopathy. What was amplified from RNA transcripts were TCR beta CDR3 regions. HTBI primers were the set used in a first-round RT-PCR of the TCR CDR3. TCRdb redid the calling of the multiplex PCR reads with MiXCR, one entry per CDR3 protein. The table shows some 320,000 distinct CDR3 sequences, with around 13% occurring only once. The sample comprised blood. These receptors originate from a woman in her forties with Graves' ophthalmopathy.

This clonotype was detected many times. This chain links TRBV20-1 with TRBJ2-2; unclear D gene. Trimming took 5 bases from V and 0 from J, leaving 10 bases between them. The CDR3 totals 14 residues. CDR1 and CDR2 from the germline V gene are DFQATT and SNEGSKA (reference sequence). The CDR3 spells CSAYDSANTGELFF. As DNA, the CDR3 is TGCAGTGCTTATGACTCCGCGAACACCGGGGAGCTGTTTTTT.

At least ten counts were recorded for this clonotype. The genes are TRBV7-2 and TRBJ2-1; D is unresolved. Germline loops: CDR1 SGHTA, CDR2 FQGNSA. V was pared by 5 bases and J by 0 bases, with 8 bases between. This CDR3 has 14 amino acids. DNA of the CDR3: TGTGCCAGCAGCCGGATTGGCTCCTACAATGAGCAGTTCTTC. Translation gives CASSRIGSYNEQFF.

This clonotype was observed at least ten times. The chain uses TRBV28 and TRBJ2-1; D remains unclear. Per germline, CDR1 MDHEN and CDR2 SYDVKM. The CDR3 totals 17 residues. V was clipped by 3 bases and J by 5 bases, with 20 bases between them. In nucleotides, the CDR3 is TGTGCCAGCAGTTTCGGGTTAGCAACCGTAATAAACAATGAGCAGTTCTTC. Its translation is CASSFGLATVINNEQFF.

This clonotype has ten or more counts. The rearrangement uses TRBV6-6 and TRBJ2-1, with 8 bases matching TRBD2. This CDR3 spans 16 amino acids. Per germline, CDR1 MNHNY and CDR2 SVGAGI (reference sequence). V lost 0 bases, J lost 7 bases, and 8 bases stayed unmatched. The CDR3 here is CASSYSIGGVGNEQFF. CDR3 in DNA: TGTGCCAGCAGTTACTCGATCGGGGGGGTAGGGAATGAGCAGTTCTTC.

This clonotype was detected only a few times. The chain uses TRBV27 and TRBJ1-6; no clear D. The CDR3 has 13 residues. Germline V gene data show CDR1 as MNHEY and CDR2 as SMNVEV (reference sequence). Trimming left V 5 bases short and J 9 bases short, with 11 bases between. CDR3 bases: TGTGCCAGCAGTCCTTCAATTGTTTCACCCCTCCACTTT. This gives the protein CASSPSIVSPLHF.

This clonotype was seen a few times. This rearrangement joins TRBV18 to TRBJ2-5; D uncertain. V dropped 4 bases and J dropped 1 base, with 16 bases sitting between them. Germline V gives CDR1 KGHSH, CDR2 LQKENI. CDR3 size: 16 residues. The chain's CDR3 is CASSHETQVRQETQYF. For the CDR3, the DNA is TGTGCCAGCTCACACGAGACTCAAGTCCGCCAAGAGACCCAGTACTTC.

The chain uses TRBV18 and TRBJ2-5, with D hard to call. Looked up from germline, CDR1 is KGHSH and CDR2 is LQKENI. Trimming removed 3 bases at V and 3 bases at J, with 11 bases between. The CDR3 spans 14 residues. In DNA form, the CDR3 reads TGTGCCAGCTCACCTGGCGGTTCCGAAGAGACCCAGTACTTC. It specifies CASSPGGSEETQYF.

This clonotype showed up just a few times. The genes are TRBV6-1 and TRBJ2-3; D unresolved. The CDR3 is 14 amino acids. From germline, CDR1 is MNHNS and CDR2 SASEGT. V was cut by 6 bases and J by 4 bases, with 14 bases left in between. CDR3 sequence: CASRAERIADTQYF. The CDR3 bases are TGTGCCAGCAGGGCTGAGAGAATCGCAGATACGCAGTATTTT.

J is TRBJ2-7 and V is TRBV30; 8 nucleotides agree with TRBD2. The CDR3 runs 14 residues. V was pared by 2 bases and J by 1 base, with 4 bases of the junction left unmatched. The germline CDR1 and CDR2 sequences are GTSNPN and SVGIG (reference sequence). CDR3 in DNA: TGTGCCTGGAGTCCTAGCGGGTTTTCCTACGAGCAGTACTTC. This encodes CAWSPSGFSYEQYF.

This sequence joins TRBV5-1 and TRBJ2-7, with 9 bases lining up with TRBD1. Losses at the gene ends were 6 bases for V and 5 bases for J; bases not matched to a gene: 6. Germline CDR1 reads SGHRS; CDR2 reads YFSETQ. The CDR3 contains 13 residues. For the CDR3, the DNA is TGCGCCAGCACCACGGACAGGGGTCACGAGCAGTACTTC. This gives the protein CASTTDRGHEQYF. Full variable domain (missing parts from reference TRBV5-1 and TRBJ2-7): KAGVTQTPRYLIKTRGQQVTLSCSPISGHRSVSWYQQTPGQGLQFLFEYFSETQRNKGNFPGRFSGRQFSNSRSEMNVSTLELGDSALYLCASTTDRGHEQYFGPGTRLTVT.

Many counts were recorded for this clonotype. The rearrangement joins TRBV6-1 to TRBJ1-2, with 7 bases matching TRBD1. This CDR3 has 14 amino acids. The germline gives CDR1 MNHNS, CDR2 SASEGT. Trimming took 7 bases from V and 1 from J; bases not matched to a gene: 6. This CDR3 is CASTGTVNNYGYTF. Here the CDR3 DNA reads TGTGCCAGCACCGGGACAGTTAATAACTATGGCTACACCTTC.

This clonotype has more than one count but fewer than ten. The CDR3 sequence: CASSQTSPYNEQFF. In DNA, the CDR3 is TGTGCCAGCAGCCAAACTAGCCCTTACAATGAGCAGTTCTTC. This chain connects TRBV3-1 to TRBJ2-1; D is possibly TRBD2 (6 bases). The CDR3 loop spans 14 amino acids. Germline CDR1 reads LGHDT; CDR2 reads YNNKEL (reference sequence). The ends were cut back, 2 bases at V and 4 bases at J, with 9 bases in the middle.

This clonotype appeared many times. This chain's CDR3 is CASSYSAGLEAFF. In nucleotides, the CDR3 is TGTGCCAGCAGTTACTCGGCCGGGTTAGAAGCTTTCTTT. The chain carries TRBV6-2 or TRBV6-3 and TRBJ1-1; D is undetermined. CDR1 and CDR2 from the germline V gene are MNHEY and SVGEGT. The CDR3 spans 13 residues. V was clipped by 0 bases and J by 8 bases, with 10 bases between them.

V and J are TRBV12-3 or TRBV12-4 and TRBJ1-1; the match to TRBD1 covers 8 bases. V lost 4 bases, J lost 0 bases, and 7 bases stayed unmatched. The CDR3 loop spans 16 amino acids. The CDR3 sequence: CASSSRQGLVNTEAFF. CDR3 in DNA: TGTGCCAGCAGTTCCAGACAGGGGCTAGTGAACACTGAAGCTTTCTTT.

This clonotype was detected a few times. A much bigger clone sits one base away, suggesting this may be a read error. The V and J genes are TRBV20-1 and TRBJ1-1, with D possibly being TRBD1 (6 bases). Trimming left V 5 bases short and J 1 base short, with 17 bases between. The CDR3 consists of 15 residues. Germline V gene sequence: CDR1 DFQATT, CDR2 SNEGSKA (reference sequence). As DNA, the CDR3 is TGCAGTGCTGACGGGTTGGGGGGGCAGAACACTGAAGCTTTCTTT. Amino acid sequence: CSADGLGGQNTEAFF.

This clonotype was detected ten times or more. The rearrangement uses TRBV29-1 and TRBJ2-3; a possible D gene is TRBD2 (7 bases). Trimming pared 4 bases from V and 4 bases from J, leaving 12 bases between. This CDR3 spans 13 amino acids. Per the germline V gene, CDR1 is SQVTM and CDR2 is ANQGSEA. CDR3 in amino acids: CSVVRGGADTQYF. CDR3 in DNA: TGCAGCGTTGTCAGGGGAGGGGCAGATACGCAGTATTTT.

This clonotype occurred many times. CDR3 region: CAISDPSGSSDEQYF. Written as DNA, the CDR3 is TGTGCCATCAGTGATCCAAGCGGGAGTTCCGACGAGCAGTACTTC. The rearrangement uses TRBV10-3 and TRBJ2-7, with 8 nucleotides matching TRBD2. V dropped 3 bases and J dropped 5; count of bases not matched to a gene: 9. CDR1 and CDR2 from the germline V gene are ENHRY and SYGVKD. The length of the CDR3 is 15 residues.

The chain couples TRBV29-1 to TRBJ1-4; the D gene is possibly TRBD1 (5 bases). CDR1 and CDR2 from the germline V gene are SQVTM and ANQGSEA. The CDR3 covers 13 residues. V shed 6 bases and J shed 5 bases, with 13 bases lying between them. The CDR3 DNA is TGCAGCGTGATAACGGGACGGAATGAAAAACTGTTTTTT. Protein product: CSVITGRNEKLFF.

This clonotype was counted many times. V is TRBV6-1 and J is TRBJ1-5, with D unclear. Germline V gene data show CDR1 as MNHNS and CDR2 as SASEGT. Trimming left V 4 bases short and J 6 bases short, with 4 bases between. This CDR3 is 11 amino acids long. The CDR3 nucleotides are TGTGCCAGCAGTGCCTTTCAGCCCCAGCATTTT. Protein product: CASSAFQPQHF.

This clonotype has ten or more counts. The chain couples TRBV12-3 or TRBV12-4 to TRBJ2-7; TRBD1 matches 8 bases. This CDR3 has 14 amino acids. V dropped 5 bases and J dropped 3; count of bases not matched to a gene: 6. The CDR3: CASSGRTGNYEQYF. CDR3 nucleotides: TGTGCCAGCAGTGGTCGGACAGGGAACTACGAGCAGTACTTC.

The genes are TRBV5-1 and TRBJ1-1; 7 bases agree with TRBD1. The germline V gene encodes CDR1 SGHRS and CDR2 YFSETQ. The CDR3 contains 14 residues. Trimming took 4 bases from V and 6 from J; bases not matched to a gene: 9. In DNA, the CDR3 is TGCGCCAGCAGCCCCCGGACAGGCCGCCCTGAAGCTTTCTTT. Encoded protein: CASSPRTGRPEAFF.

This clonotype was seen ten or more times. Here the CDR3 reads CASSVLPATDTQYF. The CDR3 DNA follows: TGTGCCAGCAGCGTACTCCCAGCAACAGATACGCAGTATTTT. This rearrangement joins TRBV9 to TRBJ2-3, with D unclear. The CDR3 covers 14 residues. V dropped 1 base and J dropped 3 bases, with 9 bases sitting between them. Germline V CDR1 and CDR2: SGDLS, YYNGEE.